The 26 T cell receptor beta chains in this list originate from one sample, sequenced in a study of T cell repertoires in aging, cancer and after chemotherapy. Multiplex touch-down PCR with TRB-A/B primers amplified rearranged V-D-J TRB sequences. TCRdb passed the multiplex PCR reads through MiXCR, listing each CDR3 protein once. The sample carries some 5,000 distinct CDR3 sequences, around a third recorded once. The template was genomic DNA from peripheral blood, not RNA. Sample: blood. The receptors were gathered from a human donor with a blood cancer.

This clonotype was detected only a few times. The V gene is TRBV6-5, the J gene TRBJ2-1; 12 positions agree with TRBD1. CDR3 size: 17 residues. J lost 2 bases, V lost 2 bases, and 4 bases had no gene match. CDR1 and CDR2 (germline): MNHEY, SVGAGI. The CDR3 reads CASSYAGTGGAYNEQFF. The CDR3 DNA is TGTGCCAGCAGTTACGCCGGGACAGGGGGCGCCTACAATGAGCAGTTCTTC.

J is TRBJ2-7 and V is TRBV5-1; D is uncertain. This CDR3 comprises 16 residues. The V end was cut by 0 bases, the J end by 1 base, with 14 bases between. Germline V CDR1 and CDR2: SGHRS, YFSETQ. The CDR3 sequence is CASSLVGLPYSYEQYF. CDR3 nucleotides: TGCGCCAGCAGCTTGGTCGGGCTCCCCTATTCCTACGAGCAGTACTTC.

By sample share, this clonotype is medium-sized. This sequence joins TRBV6-5 and TRBJ2-1, with TRBD1 matching over 9 bases. V shed 5 bases, J shed 5 bases, and the junction held 7 bases outside the gene matches. The V gene's germline CDR1 is MNHEY and CDR2 SVGAGI. The length of the CDR3 is 15 residues. The CDR3 protein is CASSLDRGGNNEQFF. Here the CDR3 DNA reads TGTGCCAGCAGTCTCGACAGGGGGGGGAACAATGAGCAGTTCTTC.

This clonotype appeared a few times. V is TRBV13 and J is TRBJ1-2, with D maybe TRBD1 (6 bases). Germline V gene sequence: CDR1 PRHDT, CDR2 FYEKMQ (reference sequence). Trimming left V 5 bases short and J 2 bases short, with 12 bases between. The CDR3 totals 14 residues. The CDR3 bases are TGTGCCAGCAGCCTCGGACAGCCCAACTATGGCTACACCTTC. It translates to CASSLGQPNYGYTF.

By its share, this clonotype is medium-sized (0.01 to 0.1%). This chain joins TRBV6-5 and TRBJ2-2; D remains unclear. Germline assignment: CDR1 MNHEY and CDR2 SVGAGI. Trimming removed 4 bases from V and 4 bases from J, with 7 bases in between. The CDR3 has 13 residues. Written as DNA, the CDR3 is TGTGCCAGCAGTTGGGATGGCACCGGGGAGCTGTTTTTT. This gives the protein CASSWDGTGELFF.

The chain recombines TRBV27 with TRBJ1-2; 8 bases map to TRBD1. V lost 0 bases to trimming and J lost 2 bases; unmatched junction nucleotides: 11. This CDR3 is built from 18 residues. Germline assignment: CDR1 MNHEY and CDR2 SMNVEV (reference sequence). The CDR3 loop reads CASSLSGVDRVINYGYTF. The CDR3 DNA reads as TGTGCCAGCAGTTTATCGGGTGTGGACAGGGTAATCAACTATGGCTACACCTTC.

The chain combines TRBV15 with TRBJ2-3; 7 nucleotides align to TRBD2. The CDR3 is 16 amino acids. The trim removed 1 base at V and 1 base at J, leaving 5 bases unmatched. Per germline, CDR1 LNHNV and CDR2 YYDKDF (reference sequence). The CDR3 bases are TGTGCCACCAGCAGAGCCTTTGGGGGGGGCACAGATACGCAGTATTTT. Amino acids: CATSRAFGGGTDTQYF. Full variable domain (missing parts from reference TRBV15 and TRBJ2-3): DAMVIQNPRYQVTQFGKPVTLSCSQTLNHNVMYWYQQKSSQAPKLLFHYYDKDFNNEADTPDNFQSRRPNTSFCFLDIRSPGLGDTAMYLCATSRAFGGGTDTQYFGPGTRLTVL.

In the case of this clonotype: A junction boundary mismatches the germline segment, possibly from a read error. This chain links TRBV5-5 with TRBJ1-5, with 9 bases aligning to TRBD1. Germline assignment: CDR1 SGHKS and CDR2 YYEKEE (reference sequence). CDR3 length: 14 amino acids. This CDR3 is CASSVTGGIQPQHF. The DNA for the CDR3 is TGCGCCAGCAGCGTCACAGGGGGCATTCAGCCCCAGCATTTT.

The J gene is TRBJ2-1, the V gene TRBV6-1; TRBD1 matches at 10 bases. In germline, CDR1 is MNHNS, CDR2 SASEGT. CDR3 length: 13 amino acids. The V gene end was trimmed by 6 bases and the J gene end by 10 bases; junction bases not matched to a gene: 6. CDR3 sequence reads: CASRGQGRREQFF. The CDR3 coding sequence is TGTGCCAGCAGGGGACAGGGGCGCCGCGAGCAGTTCTTC.

This chain links TRBV27 with TRBJ2-3; D possibly corresponds to TRBD2 (5 bases). Trimming stripped 4 bases from V and 4 bases from J, with 15 bases between. CDR3 length equals 15 residues. From germline, CDR1 is MNHEY and CDR2 SMNVEV (reference sequence). The CDR3 DNA is TGTGCCAGCAGTTCACCCCCTTTGGGAGCAGATACGCAGTATTTT. It encodes CASSSPPLGADTQYF.

Points on this clonotype: Since a much larger clone is just one base distant, this may be a read error. Here the CDR3 DNA reads TGTGCCAGCAGTGATACAGGTGATCGTGAGCAGTTCTTC. Protein sequence: CASSDTGDREQFF. The chain combines TRBV27 with TRBJ2-1, with a tentative D call TRBD1 (5 bases). The ends were cut back, 5 bases at V and 9 bases at J, with 14 bases in the middle. This CDR3 contains 13 residues. Looked up from germline, CDR1 is MNHEY and CDR2 is SMNVEV (reference sequence).

The genes are TRBV4-1 and TRBJ2-3, with D tentatively TRBD2 (5 bases). Trimming cost V 1 base and J 10 bases, with 18 bases left between them. The CDR3 spans 15 residues. In germline, CDR1 is MGHRA, CDR2 YSYEKL. The CDR3 here is CASSQGESYPTPQYF. In nucleotides, the CDR3 is TGCGCCAGCAGCCAAGGGGAGTCCTACCCTACTCCGCAGTATTTT.

This sequence joins TRBV6-5 and TRBJ1-6, with unresolved D. V was clipped by 0 bases and J by 7 bases, with 19 bases between them. This CDR3 spans 18 amino acids. Germline-derived CDR1 and CDR2 are MNHEY and SVGAGI. The CDR3 region has the DNA TGTGCCAGCAGTTACTCGGGCCTCCGGGGAAGGAGCAATTCACCCCTCCACTTT. Translation: CASSYSGLRGRSNSPLHF.

V is TRBV28 and J is TRBJ1-5; TRBD1 is a possible D gene (5 bases). The V end lost 1 base, the J end lost 0 bases, and 13 bases lay between the germline ends. This CDR3 is 17 amino acids long. Germline CDR1 reads MDHEN; CDR2 reads SYDVKM. The CDR3 bases are TGTGCCAGCAGTTTATTACCGGGGCTCTATAGCAATCAGCCCCAGCATTTT. Protein: CASSLLPGLYSNQPQHF.

This chain uses TRBV7-6 with TRBJ2-7; 10 bases match TRBD1. The CDR3 extends over 14 amino acids. Germline V gene lookup returns CDR1 SGHVS and CDR2 FNYEAQ. The V segment lost 4 bases and the J segment 7 bases; nucleotides outside the gene matches: 7. CDR3 protein: CASSSGTGAREQYF. CDR3 coding DNA: TGTGCCAGCAGCTCCGGGACAGGGGCAAGGGAGCAGTACTTC.

The chain joins TRBV12-3 or TRBV12-4 to TRBJ2-5; a possible D gene is TRBD2 (6 bases). The length of the CDR3 is 13 residues. Trimming shortened V by 6 bases and J by 0 bases, and 8 bases separated the two germline ends. The CDR3 DNA reads as TGTGCCAGCAGACCGGGGGACCAAGAGACCCAGTACTTC. Translating it yields CASRPGDQETQYF.

The chain is built from TRBV7-2 and TRBJ1-2; D remains ambiguous. CDR1 and CDR2 (germline): SGHTA, FQGNSA. The CDR3 runs 11 residues. Between the trimmed V and J ends, which lost 5 bases and 4 bases, there was a span of 5 bases. CDR3 sequence: CASSLSYGYTF. Written as DNA, the CDR3 is TGTGCCAGCAGCCTAAGCTATGGCTACACCTTC.

The genes are TRBV6-2 or TRBV6-3 and TRBJ1-6; D is ambiguous. V dropped 3 bases and J dropped 2 bases, with 5 bases sitting between them. This CDR3 has 14 amino acids. Germline V gives CDR1 MNHEY, CDR2 SVGEGT. The CDR3 DNA sequence: TGTGCCAGCAGTTATAATACCTATAATTCACCCCTCCACTTT. Translated: CASSYNTYNSPLHF.

Judged by abundance, this clonotype is large (0.1 to 1%). The CDR3 coding sequence is TGCAGCGTTGGCAACGGTTTCCAAGAGACCCAGTACTTC. Translating gives CSVGNGFQETQYF. J is TRBJ2-5 and V is TRBV29-1; D gene uncertain. V was cut by 4 bases and J by 1 base, with 10 bases left in between. CDR1 is SQVTM, CDR2 ANQGSEA, per germline. CDR3 length: 13 residues.

The CDR3 sequence: CASSQQPNEKLFF. CDR3 sequence (DNA): TGTGCCAGCAGCCAACAGCCCAATGAAAAACTGTTTTTT. This chain uses TRBV14 with TRBJ1-4; unclear D gene. V was trimmed by 2 bases and J by 5 bases, leaving 6 bases between them. Germline CDR1 SGHDN, CDR2 FVKESK. The CDR3 runs to 13 residues.

The chain carries TRBV7-2 and TRBJ2-2; no definite D call. This CDR3 is built from 15 residues. From germline, CDR1 is SGHTA and CDR2 FQGNSA. Trimming stripped 1 base from V and 4 bases from J, with 10 bases between. The DNA of the CDR3 is TGTGCCAGCAGCTTAGAAATAGCCGCCACCGGGGAGCTGTTTTTT. This gives the protein CASSLEIAATGELFF.

This clonotype was detected once. The genes are TRBV6-4 and TRBJ2-1; 12 nucleotides match TRBD2. Trimming took 5 bases from V and 9 from J; bases not matched to a gene: 5. Looked up from germline, CDR1 is MRHNA and CDR2 is SNTAGT. The CDR3 loop spans 14 amino acids. CDR3: CASSLTSGGGEQFF. The CDR3 coding sequence is TGTGCCAGCAGTTTGACTAGCGGGGGTGGTGAGCAGTTCTTC.

By share of the sample, this clonotype is medium-sized. V usage is TRBV5-6 and J usage is TRBJ2-5; 7 bases fit TRBD2. The CDR3 runs 15 residues. After removal of 0 bases from V and 5 bases from J, the junction contained 7 bases not matched to a gene. Germline CDR1 and CDR2: SGHDT and YYEEEE. CDR3 sequence (DNA): TGTGCCAGCAGCTTGGGATTGACCGGGGGGGAGACCCAGTACTTC. It yields the protein CASSLGLTGGETQYF.

This clonotype counts as medium-sized. This sequence joins TRBV19 and TRBJ2-3; D not resolved. CDR1 is LNHDA, CDR2 SQIVND, per germline (reference sequence). Trimming shortened V by 5 bases and J by 8 bases, and 14 bases separated the two germline ends. This CDR3 has 13 amino acids. The CDR3, as DNA: TGTGCCAGTAGTCATTTGCGAGAGGCTACGCAGTATTTT. Translation: CASSHLREATQYF.

The rearrangement joins TRBV5-4 to TRBJ1-2; D gene uncertain. Germline assignment: CDR1 SGHNT and CDR2 YYREEE (reference sequence). V lost 0 bases to trimming and J lost 7 bases, with 7 bases between them. The CDR3 sequence is 12 residues long. This CDR3 reads CASSLGASGYTF. The DNA for the CDR3 is TGTGCCAGCAGCTTGGGGGCGTCTGGCTACACCTTC.

V usage is TRBV5-1 and J usage is TRBJ1-1, with 8 bases that match TRBD1. This CDR3 has 17 residues. Per the germline V gene, CDR1 is SGHRS and CDR2 is YFSETQ. V was clipped by 0 bases and J by 0 bases; unmatched bases: 7. The CDR3 DNA reads TGCGCCAGCAGCTTGGGTTCGGACAGGGCGTTGAACACTGAAGCTTTCTTT. Its protein is CASSLGSDRALNTEAFF.